This T cell receptor beta chain is from a study of T cell responses to AZD1222 COVID-19 vaccine. Some clones are missing from TCRdb's copy, which holds only in-frame ones; the method was immunoSEQ multiplex PCR. Altogether tens of thousands of clones are present, roughly 85% being singletons, with the ten largest covering 11%. In regard to this clone: The target antigen is unknown.

The V gene end was trimmed by 0 bases and the J gene end by 9 bases; junction bases not matched to a gene: 6. Germline CDR1 reads SGHRS; CDR2 reads YFSETQ. The CDR3 is 16 residues long. Study observations and caveats: There were vaccine-associated CD4 TCRs across spike, dominant at 160-218 and 743-854. Baseline seropositives among AZD1222 recipients totaled only five or six.

The receptor was derived from an adult who received the AZD1222 COVID-19 vaccine. The material was peripheral blood, obtained 28 days after the second AZD1222 dose. The gene calls are TRBV5-1 and TRBJ1-6; TRBD1 matches at 10 bases. The CDR3 nucleotides are TGCGCCAGCAGCTTGGGGGACAGGGGAAGCAGTTCACCCCTCCACTTT. It codes for CASSLGDRGSSSPLHF.